This TCR beta chain was recorded in a study of OX40 agonist ivuxolimab in advanced cancers. Background on the whole study: Ivuxolimab, which targeted the costimulatory receptor OX40 (CD134), was an agonistic, fully human IgG2 monoclonal antibody. Intravenous ivuxolimab was administered to patients every 2 weeks at six dose levels: 0.01, 0.1, 0.3, 1.5, 3 and 10 mg/kg. Of the roughly 50 dose-escalation patients, hepatocellular carcinoma was present in about 19, melanoma in approximately 15, renal cell carcinoma in 9 and head and neck cancer in 9. In the dose-escalation cohort, about four fifths of patients were male, and the mean age was roughly 60 years with a range of roughly 23 to 79. Patients were allowed to have had prior anti-PD-1, anti-PD-L1 or anti-CTLA-4 therapy, and 40% of the dose-escalation patients had been treated with checkpoint inhibitors. Partial responses occurred in three dose-escalation patients: two with cutaneous melanoma and one with hepatocellular carcinoma. The point of sequencing TCRbeta in the periphery was to test whether ivuxolimab changed TCR sequence diversity and drove clonal T-cell expansion. The paper describes the monotherapy dose-escalation part (N ≈ 51 patients) of the phase I trial of ivuxolimab. The paper's findings and limits, for the study overall: At doses of 0.1 to 3.0 mg/kg, clonal expansion of both CD4+ and CD8+ T cells in blood was seen between baseline and week 6. Low levels of normalized T-cell clonal expansion were also seen in some patients who did not respond. After ivuxolimab, more expanded clones were found on average in CD8+ T cells than in CD4+ T cells. In partial responders in the 0.1-3.0 mg/kg groups, normalized peripheral clonal expansion was found to be among the lowest, especially among CD8+ T cells. The antigen specificity of the clonally expanded peripheral T cells was not determined.

Genomic DNA was extracted from sorted cells for sequencing of the TCRbeta CDR3 region. The immunoSEQ Assay was used to sequence the TCRbeta CDR3 regions. Entries here come from immuneACCESS through TCRdb and include only in-frame sequences with V and J called. Some clones fail to appear in such tables; in the studies checked, an unresolved V gene covers under half of the shortfall, and the cause of the remainder is unknown. This sample gives 90,000 to 95,000 clones in total; more than 70% of them show up just once. Approximately 4.8% of the sample rests with the top ten. The trial excluded patients who had a history of autoimmune disease or were on systemic immunosuppression. Peripheral blood for TCR sequencing was collected from all dose cohorts at baseline, on cycle 4 day 1, and on cycle 7 day 1. The samples were drawn from a first-in-human, open-label, multicenter phase I dose-escalation trial of ivuxolimab. Adults with locally advanced or metastatic head and neck squamous cell, hepatocellular, melanoma or renal cell carcinoma were enrolled in the trial. Before TCR sequencing, CD4+ T cells and CD8+ T cells from peripheral blood were sorted into separate populations.

Of note for this clone: Its antigen is unknown. No clone much larger than this one lies a single base away; base qualities are absent.

V and J lose 6 bases and 1 base, and a span of 6 bases separates them. CDR1 and CDR2 (DFQATT, SNEGSKA) derive from the germline V gene (reference sequence). Including cysteine and phenylalanine, the CDR3 has 11 amino acids. Solely the CDR3 DNA is kept, with 33 bases framed from the first base. Sample: CD4+ or CD8+ T cells sorted from blood, taken in a trial of the OX40 agonist ivuxolimab. The clonotype originates from an adult with an advanced solid tumor such as melanoma, head and neck, liver or kidney cancer. The chain links TRBV20-1 with TRBJ1-2; the D gene is not confidently resolved. The DNA sequence is as follows: TGCAGTGCCATCCTTAACTATGGCTACACCTTC. This gives the protein CSAILNYGYTF.